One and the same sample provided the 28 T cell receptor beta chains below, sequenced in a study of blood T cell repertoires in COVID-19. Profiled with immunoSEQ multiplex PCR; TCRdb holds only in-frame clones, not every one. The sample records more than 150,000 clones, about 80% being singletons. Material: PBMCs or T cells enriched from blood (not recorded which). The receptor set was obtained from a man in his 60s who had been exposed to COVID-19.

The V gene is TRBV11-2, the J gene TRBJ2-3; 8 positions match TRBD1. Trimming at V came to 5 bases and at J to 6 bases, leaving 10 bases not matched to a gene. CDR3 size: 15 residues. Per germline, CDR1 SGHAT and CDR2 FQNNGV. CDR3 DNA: TGTGCCAGCAGCCGCGTGACAGGGGTTTTGGATACGCAGTATTTT. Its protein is CASSRVTGVLDTQYF.

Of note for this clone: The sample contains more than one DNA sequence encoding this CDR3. The CDR3 DNA follows: TGCAGCGTTGGGGGCGCGGACACCGGGGAGCTGTTTTTT. Its protein is CSVGGADTGELFF. The chain combines TRBV29-1 with TRBJ2-2; a weak D match, TRBD1 (5 bases). Germline CDR1 is SQVTM and CDR2 is ANQGSEA. Trimming cost V 4 bases and J 3 bases, with 9 bases left between them. CDR3 length: 13 residues.

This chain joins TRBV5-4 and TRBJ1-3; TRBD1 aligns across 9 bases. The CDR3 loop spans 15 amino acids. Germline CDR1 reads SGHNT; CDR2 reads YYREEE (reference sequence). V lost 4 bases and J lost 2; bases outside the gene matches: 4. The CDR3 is CASSPDRGTGNTIYF. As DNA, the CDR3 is TGTGCCAGCAGCCCCGACAGGGGGACTGGAAACACCATATATTTT.

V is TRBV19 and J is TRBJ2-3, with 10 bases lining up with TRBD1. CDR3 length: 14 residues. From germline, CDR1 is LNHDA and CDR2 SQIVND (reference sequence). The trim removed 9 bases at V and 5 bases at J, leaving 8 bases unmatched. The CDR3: CASDQGQGKDTQYF. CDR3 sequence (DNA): TGTGCCAGCGATCAGGGACAGGGGAAAGATACGCAGTATTTT.

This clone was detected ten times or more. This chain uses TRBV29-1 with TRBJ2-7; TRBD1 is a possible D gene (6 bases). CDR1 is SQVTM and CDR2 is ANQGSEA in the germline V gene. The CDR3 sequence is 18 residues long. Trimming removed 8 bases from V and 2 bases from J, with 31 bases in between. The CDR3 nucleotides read TGCAGCATAAAGGGGTCGGACAGTGACGGTGGACCCCCCTACGAGCAGTACTTC. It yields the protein CSIKGSDSDGGPPYEQYF.

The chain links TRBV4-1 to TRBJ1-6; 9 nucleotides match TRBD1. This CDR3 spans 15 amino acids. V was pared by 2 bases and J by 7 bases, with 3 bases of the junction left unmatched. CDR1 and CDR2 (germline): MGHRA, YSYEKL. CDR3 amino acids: CASSQTDRGNSPLHF. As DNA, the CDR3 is TGCGCCAGCAGCCAAACGGACAGGGGAAATTCACCCCTCCACTTT.

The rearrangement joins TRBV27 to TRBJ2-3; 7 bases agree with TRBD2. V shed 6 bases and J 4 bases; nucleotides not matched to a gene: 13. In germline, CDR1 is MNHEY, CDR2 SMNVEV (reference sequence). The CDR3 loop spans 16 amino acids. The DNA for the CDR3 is TGTGCCAGCAGCCCTATCATCGTTCGGGGGGCAGATACGCAGTATTTT. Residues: CASSPIIVRGADTQYF.

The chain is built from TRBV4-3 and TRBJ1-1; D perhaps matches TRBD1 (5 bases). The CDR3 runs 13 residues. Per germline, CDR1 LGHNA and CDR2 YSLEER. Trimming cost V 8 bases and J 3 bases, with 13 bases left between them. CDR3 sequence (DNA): TGCGCCAGCGCTCAGGGTTTTCACACTGAAGCTTTCTTT. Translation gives CASAQGFHTEAFF.

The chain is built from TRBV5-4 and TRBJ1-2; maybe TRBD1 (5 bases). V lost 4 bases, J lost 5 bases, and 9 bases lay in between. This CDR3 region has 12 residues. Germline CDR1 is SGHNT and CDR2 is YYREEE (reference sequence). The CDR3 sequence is CASSPDRYGYTF. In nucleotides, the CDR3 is TGTGCCAGCAGCCCTGACAGATATGGCTACACCTTC.

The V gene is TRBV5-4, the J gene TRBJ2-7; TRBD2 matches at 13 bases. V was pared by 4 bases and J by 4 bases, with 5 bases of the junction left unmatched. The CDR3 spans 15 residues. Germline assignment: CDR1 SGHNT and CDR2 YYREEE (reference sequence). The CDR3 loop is CASSRPGLAGYEQYF. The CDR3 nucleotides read TGTGCCAGCAGCCGTCCGGGACTAGCGGGATACGAGCAGTACTTC. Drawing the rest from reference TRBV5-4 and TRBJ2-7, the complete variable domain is ETGVTQSPTHLIKTRGQQVTLRCSSQSGHNTVSWYQQALGQGPQFIFQYYREEENGRGNFPPRFSGLQFPNYSSELNVNALELDDSALYLCASSRPGLAGYEQYFGPGTRLTVT.

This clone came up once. DNA of the CDR3: TGTGCCAGTAGTTCACGACAGGGTGGAAACACCATATATTTT. Encoded protein: CASSSRQGGNTIYF. The chain links TRBV19 to TRBJ1-3; 7 bases agree with TRBD1. The CDR3 length is 14 residues. Trimming took 5 bases from V and 3 from J; bases not matched to a gene: 4. Germline loops: CDR1 LNHDA, CDR2 SQIVND (reference sequence).

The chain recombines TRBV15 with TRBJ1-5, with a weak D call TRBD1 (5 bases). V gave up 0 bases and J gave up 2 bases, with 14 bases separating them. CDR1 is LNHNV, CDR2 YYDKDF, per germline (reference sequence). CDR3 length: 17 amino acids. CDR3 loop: CATSRDRGTWGNQPQHF. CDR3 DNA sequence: TGTGCCACCAGCAGAGATCGCGGGACGTGGGGCAATCAGCCCCAGCATTTT. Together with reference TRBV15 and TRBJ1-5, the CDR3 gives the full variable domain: DAMVIQNPRYQVTQFGKPVTLSCSQTLNHNVMYWYQQKSSQAPKLLFHYYDKDFNNEADTPDNFQSRRPNTSFCFLDIRSPGLGDTAMYLCATSRDRGTWGNQPQHFGDGTRLSIL.

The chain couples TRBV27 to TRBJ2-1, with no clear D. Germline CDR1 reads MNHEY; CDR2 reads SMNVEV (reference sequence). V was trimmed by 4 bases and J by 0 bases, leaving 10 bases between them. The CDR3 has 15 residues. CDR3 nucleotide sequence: TGTGCCAGCAGTTCCCCAGCGAGCTCCTACAATGAGCAGTTCTTC. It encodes CASSSPASSYNEQFF.

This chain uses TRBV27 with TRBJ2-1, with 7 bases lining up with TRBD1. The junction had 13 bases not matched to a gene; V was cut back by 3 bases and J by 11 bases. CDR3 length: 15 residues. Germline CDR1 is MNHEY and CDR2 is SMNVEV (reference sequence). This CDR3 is CASSFRTAPTGKQFF. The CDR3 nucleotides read TGTGCCAGCAGTTTTCGTACCGCTCCGACAGGGAAGCAGTTCTTC.

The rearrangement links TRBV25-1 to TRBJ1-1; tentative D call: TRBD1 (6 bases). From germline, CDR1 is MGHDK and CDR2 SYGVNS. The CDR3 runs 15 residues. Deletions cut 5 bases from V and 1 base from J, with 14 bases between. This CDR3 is CASSLQGPRNTEAFF. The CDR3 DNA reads TGTGCCAGCAGTCTACAGGGTCCCCGGAACACTGAAGCTTTCTTT. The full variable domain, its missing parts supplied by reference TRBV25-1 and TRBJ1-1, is EADIYQTPRYLVIGTGKKITLECSQTMGHDKMYWYQQDPGMELHLIHYSYGVNSTEKGDLSSESTVSRIRTEHFPLTLESARPSHTSQYLCASSLQGPRNTEAFFGQGTRLTVV.

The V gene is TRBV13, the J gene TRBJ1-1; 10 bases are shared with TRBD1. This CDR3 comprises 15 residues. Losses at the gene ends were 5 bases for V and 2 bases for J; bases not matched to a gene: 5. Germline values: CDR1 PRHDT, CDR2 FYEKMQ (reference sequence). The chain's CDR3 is CASSARQGANTEAFF. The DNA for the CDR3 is TGTGCCAGCAGCGCACGACAGGGGGCAAACACTGAAGCTTTCTTT.

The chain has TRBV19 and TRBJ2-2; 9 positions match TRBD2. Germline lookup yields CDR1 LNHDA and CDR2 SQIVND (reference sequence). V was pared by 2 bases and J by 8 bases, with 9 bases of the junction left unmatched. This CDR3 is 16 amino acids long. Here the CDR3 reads CASSIFGGRASGELFF. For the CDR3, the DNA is TGTGCCAGTAGTATATTCGGCGGGAGGGCCTCGGGGGAGCTGTTTTTT. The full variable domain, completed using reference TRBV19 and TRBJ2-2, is DGGITQSPKYLFRKEGQNVTLSCEQNLNHDAMYWYRQDPGQGLRLIYYSQIVNDFQKGDIAEGYSVSREKKESFPLTVTSAQKNPTAFYLCASSIFGGRASGELFFGEGSRLTVL.

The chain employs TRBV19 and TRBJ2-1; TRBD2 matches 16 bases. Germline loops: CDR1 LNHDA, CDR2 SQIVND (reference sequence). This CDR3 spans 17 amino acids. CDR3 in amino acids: CAASPGGLAGGPNEQFF. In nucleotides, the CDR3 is TGTGCTGCTTCCCCCGGGGGACTAGCGGGAGGGCCTAATGAGCAGTTCTTC.

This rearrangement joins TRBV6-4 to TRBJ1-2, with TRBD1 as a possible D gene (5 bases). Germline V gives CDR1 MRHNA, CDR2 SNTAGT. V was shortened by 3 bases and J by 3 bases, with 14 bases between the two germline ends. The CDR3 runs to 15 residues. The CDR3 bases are TGTGCCAGCAGTGAAGAGGTAGGGGAACACTATGGCTACACCTTC. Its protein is CASSEEVGEHYGYTF.

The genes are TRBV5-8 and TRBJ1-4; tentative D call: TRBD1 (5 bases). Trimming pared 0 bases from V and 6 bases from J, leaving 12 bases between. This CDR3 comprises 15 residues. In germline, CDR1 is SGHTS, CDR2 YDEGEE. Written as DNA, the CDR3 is TGTGCCAGCAGCTTGGGCAGGGCGGCGGATGAAAAACTGTTTTTT. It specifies CASSLGRAADEKLFF.

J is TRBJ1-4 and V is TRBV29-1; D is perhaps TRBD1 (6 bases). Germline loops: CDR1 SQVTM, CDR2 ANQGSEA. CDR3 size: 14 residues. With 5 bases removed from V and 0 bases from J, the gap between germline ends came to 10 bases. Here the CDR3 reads CSVQTGTTNEKLFF. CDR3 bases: TGCAGCGTTCAAACAGGGACAACTAATGAAAAACTGTTTTTT.

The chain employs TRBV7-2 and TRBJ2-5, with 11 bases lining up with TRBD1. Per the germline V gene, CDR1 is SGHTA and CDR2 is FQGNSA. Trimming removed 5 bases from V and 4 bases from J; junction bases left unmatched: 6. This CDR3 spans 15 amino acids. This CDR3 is CASSPRTGGRETQYF. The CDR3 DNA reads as TGTGCCAGCAGCCCCCGGACAGGGGGCAGAGAGACCCAGTACTTC.

The CDR3 region has the DNA TGCGCCAGCAGCTTGGCTCCCTACGAGCAGTACTTC. It yields the protein CASSLAPYEQYF. This chain connects TRBV5-1 to TRBJ2-7; D is uncertain. The V gene's germline CDR1 is SGHRS and CDR2 YFSETQ. This CDR3 contains 12 residues. Trimming removed 0 bases at V and 2 bases at J, with 3 bases between.

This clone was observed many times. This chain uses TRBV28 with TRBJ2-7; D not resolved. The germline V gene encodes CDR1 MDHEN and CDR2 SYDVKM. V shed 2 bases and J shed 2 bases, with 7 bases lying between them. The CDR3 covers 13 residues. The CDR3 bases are TGTGCCAGCAGTTTAATTCCAGCCTACGAGCAGTACTTC. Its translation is CASSLIPAYEQYF.

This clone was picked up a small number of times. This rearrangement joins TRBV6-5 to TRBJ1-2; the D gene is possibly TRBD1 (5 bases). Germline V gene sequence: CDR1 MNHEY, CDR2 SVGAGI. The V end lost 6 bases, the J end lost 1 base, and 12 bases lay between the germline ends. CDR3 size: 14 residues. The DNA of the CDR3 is TGTGCCAGCAGCCGGGGGGGAATTAACTATGGCTACACCTTC. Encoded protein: CASSRGGINYGYTF.

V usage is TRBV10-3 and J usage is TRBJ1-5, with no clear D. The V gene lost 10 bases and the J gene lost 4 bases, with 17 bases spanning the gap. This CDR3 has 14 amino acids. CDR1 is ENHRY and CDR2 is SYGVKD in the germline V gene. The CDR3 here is CASTGSPNNQPQHF. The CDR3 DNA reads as TGTGCCAGCACCGGGAGTCCGAATAATCAGCCCCAGCATTTT.

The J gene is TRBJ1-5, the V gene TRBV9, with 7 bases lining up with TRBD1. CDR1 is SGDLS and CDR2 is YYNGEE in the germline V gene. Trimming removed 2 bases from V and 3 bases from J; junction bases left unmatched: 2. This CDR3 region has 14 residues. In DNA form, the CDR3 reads TGTGCCAGCAGCGTTGACAGGGACAATCAGCCCCAGCATTTT. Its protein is CASSVDRDNQPQHF.

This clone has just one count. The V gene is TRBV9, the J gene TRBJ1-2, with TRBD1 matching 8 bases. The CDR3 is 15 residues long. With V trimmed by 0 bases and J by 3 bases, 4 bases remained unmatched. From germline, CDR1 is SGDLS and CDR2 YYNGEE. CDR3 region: CASSVEAGGDYGYTF. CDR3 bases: TGTGCCAGCAGCGTAGAGGCAGGGGGCGACTATGGCTACACCTTC.